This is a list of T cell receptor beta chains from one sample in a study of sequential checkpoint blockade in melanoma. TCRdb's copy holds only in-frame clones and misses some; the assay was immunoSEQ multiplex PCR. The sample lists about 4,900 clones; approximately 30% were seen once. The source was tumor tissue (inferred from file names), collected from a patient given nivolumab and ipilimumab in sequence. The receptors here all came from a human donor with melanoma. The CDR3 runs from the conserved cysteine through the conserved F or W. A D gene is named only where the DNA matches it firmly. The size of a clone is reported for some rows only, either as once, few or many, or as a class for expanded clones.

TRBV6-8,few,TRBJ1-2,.,CAIQRESLYGYTF,TGTGCCATCCAACGGGAGAGCCTTTATGGCTACACCTTC
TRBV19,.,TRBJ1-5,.,CASSIVTGSSNQPQHF,TGTGCCAGTAGTATAGTAACAGGGAGTAGCAATCAGCCCCAGCATTTT
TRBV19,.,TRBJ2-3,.,CASSMGDTQYF,TGTGCCAGTAGTATGGGGGATACGCAGTATTTT
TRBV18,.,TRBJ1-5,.,CASSPGHSNQPQHF,TGTGCCAGCTCACCGGGTCATAGCAATCAGCCCCAGCATTTT
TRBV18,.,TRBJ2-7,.,CASSPRQVTNEQYF,TGTGCCAGCTCACCTAGACAGGTGACAAACGAGCAGTACTTC
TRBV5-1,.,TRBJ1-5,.,CASSLGNSNQPQHF,TGCGCCAGCAGCCTAGGCAATAGCAATCAGCCCCAGCATTTT
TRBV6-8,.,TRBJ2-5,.,CASTGVGQETQYF,TGTGCCAGCACCGGTGTTGGCCAAGAGACCCAGTACTTC
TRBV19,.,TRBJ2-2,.,CASSRTGDTGELFF,TGTGCCAGCTCTCGGACGGGGGACACCGGGGAGCTGTTTTTT
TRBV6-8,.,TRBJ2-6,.,CASTRRERFGGANVLTF,TGTGCCAGCACCAGGAGGGAACGGTTCGGCGGGGCCAACGTCCTGACTTTC
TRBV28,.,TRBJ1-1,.,CASSFEHRASGAFF,TGTGCCAGCAGTTTTGAACATAGGGCGTCAGGAGCTTTCTTT
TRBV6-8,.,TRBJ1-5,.,CASSEQPNQPQHF,TGTGCCAGCAGTGAGCAGCCCAATCAGCCCCAGCATTTT
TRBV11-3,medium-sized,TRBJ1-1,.,CASSLLRAGRPEAFF,TGTGCCAGCAGCCTTTTAAGGGCGGGACGTCCTGAAGCTTTCTTT
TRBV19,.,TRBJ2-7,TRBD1,CASSISGQGYEQYF,TGTGCCAGTAGTATCTCGGGACAGGGCTACGAGCAGTACTTC
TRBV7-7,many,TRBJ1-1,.,CASSLAGVGEGTEAFF,TGTGCCAGCAGCTTAGCGGGTGTGGGGGAAGGCACTGAAGCTTTCTTT
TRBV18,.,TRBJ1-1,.,CASSPGALGGKTEAFF,TGTGCCAGCTCCCCGGGCGCGTTAGGGGGGAAAACTGAAGCTTTCTTT
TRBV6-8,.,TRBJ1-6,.,CASSMAWDSPLHF,TGTGCCAGCAGCATGGCCTGGGATTCACCCCTCCACTTT
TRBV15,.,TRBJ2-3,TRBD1,CATSPHGTGDGTQYF,TGTGCCACCAGCCCCCACGGGACAGGGGACGGCACGCAGTATTTT